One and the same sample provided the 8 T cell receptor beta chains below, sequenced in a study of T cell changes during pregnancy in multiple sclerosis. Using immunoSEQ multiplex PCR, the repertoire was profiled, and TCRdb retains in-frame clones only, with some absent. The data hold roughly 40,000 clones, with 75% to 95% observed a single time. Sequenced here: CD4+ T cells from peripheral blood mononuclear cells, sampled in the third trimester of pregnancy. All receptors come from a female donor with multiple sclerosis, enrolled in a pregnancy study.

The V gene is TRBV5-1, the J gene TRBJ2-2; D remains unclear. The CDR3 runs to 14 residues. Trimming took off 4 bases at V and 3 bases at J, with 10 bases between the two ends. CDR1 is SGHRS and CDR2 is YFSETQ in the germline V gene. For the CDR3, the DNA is TGCGCCAGCAGCACCGAGGTAGACACCGGGGAGCTGTTTTTT. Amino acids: CASSTEVDTGELFF.

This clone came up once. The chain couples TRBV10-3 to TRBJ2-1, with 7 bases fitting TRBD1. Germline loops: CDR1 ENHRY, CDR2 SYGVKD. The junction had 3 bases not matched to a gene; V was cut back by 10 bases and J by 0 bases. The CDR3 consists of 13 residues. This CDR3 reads CASQGDSYNEQFF. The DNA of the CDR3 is TGTGCCAGTCAGGGGGACTCCTACAATGAGCAGTTCTTC.

Here the CDR3 DNA reads TGCGCCAGCAGCTCCCAGAGGAACGAGCAGTTCTTC. Its translation is CASSSQRNEQFF. The rearrangement uses TRBV5-1 and TRBJ2-1; no definite D call. Germline-derived CDR1 and CDR2 are SGHRS and YFSETQ. The V gene lost 3 bases and the J gene lost 10 bases, with 11 bases spanning the gap. CDR3 size: 12 residues.

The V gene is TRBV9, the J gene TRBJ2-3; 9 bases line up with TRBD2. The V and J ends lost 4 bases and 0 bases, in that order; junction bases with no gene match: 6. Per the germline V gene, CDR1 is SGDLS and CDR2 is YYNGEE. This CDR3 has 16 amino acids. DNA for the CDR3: TGTGCCAGCAGCCCCCGACTAGCGGATAGCACAGATACGCAGTATTTT. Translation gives CASSPRLADSTDTQYF.

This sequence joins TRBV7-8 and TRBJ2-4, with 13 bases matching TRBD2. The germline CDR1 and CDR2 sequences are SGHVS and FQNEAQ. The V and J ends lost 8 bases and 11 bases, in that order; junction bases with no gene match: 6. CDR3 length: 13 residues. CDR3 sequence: CASSRTSGSVQYF. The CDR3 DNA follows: TGTGCCAGCTCCCGGACTAGCGGGAGTGTTCAGTACTTC. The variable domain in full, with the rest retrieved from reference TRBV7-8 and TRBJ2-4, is GAGVSQSPRYKVAKRGQDVALRCDPISGHVSLFWYQQALGQGPEFLTYFQNEAQLDKSGLPSDRFFAERPEGSVSTLKIQRTQQEDSAVYLCASSRTSGSVQYFGAGTRLSVL.

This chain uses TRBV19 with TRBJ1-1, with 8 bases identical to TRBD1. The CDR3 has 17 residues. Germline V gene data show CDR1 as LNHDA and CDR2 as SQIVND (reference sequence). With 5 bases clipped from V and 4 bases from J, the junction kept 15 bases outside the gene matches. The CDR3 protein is CASSGGRGRIHGTEAFF. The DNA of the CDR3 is TGTGCCAGTAGTGGGGGCAGGGGGCGAATCCACGGCACTGAAGCTTTCTTT.

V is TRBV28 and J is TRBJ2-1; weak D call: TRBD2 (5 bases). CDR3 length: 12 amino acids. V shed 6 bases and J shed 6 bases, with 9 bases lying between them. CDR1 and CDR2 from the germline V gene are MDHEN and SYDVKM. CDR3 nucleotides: TGTGCCAGCAGGTGGACTGGCAATGAGCAGTTCTTC. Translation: CASRWTGNEQFF. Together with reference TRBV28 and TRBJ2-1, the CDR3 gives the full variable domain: DVKVTQSSRYLVKRTGEKVFLECVQDMDHENMFWYRQDPGLGLRLIYFSYDVKMKEKGDIPEGYSVSREKKERFSLILESASTNQTSMYLCASRWTGNEQFFGPGTRLTVL.

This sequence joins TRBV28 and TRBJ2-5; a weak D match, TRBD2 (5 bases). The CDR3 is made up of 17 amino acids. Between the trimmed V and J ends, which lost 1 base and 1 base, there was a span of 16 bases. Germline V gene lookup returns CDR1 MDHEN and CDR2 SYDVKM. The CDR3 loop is CASSLLQDSRSQETQYF. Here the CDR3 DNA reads TGTGCCAGCAGTTTATTGCAGGACTCCAGGAGCCAAGAGACCCAGTACTTC.